This is a list of T cell receptor beta chains from one sample in a study of T-cell reconstitution after alpha-beta-depleted transplantation in children. MiXCR, run by TCRdb on the PCR reads, gives a single entry per CDR3 protein. The sample includes almost 500,000 distinct CDR3 sequences, approximately 13% of them seen just once. The sequences come from PBMCs from the stem cell graft donor, collected from the stem cell graft. Receptor source: a human donor who donated a stem cell graft to a child with combined immunodeficiency. The CDR3 runs from the conserved cysteine through the conserved F or W. Fields, in order: CDR3 length, V gene, clone size, D gene, J gene, CDR3 protein, CDR3 DNA. The D gene is left open where the match is weak. Clone size appears in some rows only: once, few, many, or a class for an expanded clone.

>15|TRBV5-6|many|TRBD1|TRBJ2-3
CASSLRTGSTDTQYF
TGTGCCAGCAGTCTCCGGACAGGGAGCACAGATACGCAGTATTTT
>16|TRBV5-1|.|.|TRBJ2-2
CASSSASLAGTGELFF
TGCGCCAGCAGCTCCGCCAGCCTGGCCGGCACCGGGGAGCTGTTTTTT
>14|TRBV28|many|TRBD2|TRBJ2-1
CARRIGLAANEQFF
TGTGCCAGGAGGATCGGACTAGCGGCCAATGAGCAGTTCTTC
>13|TRBV2|few|.|TRBJ1-2
CASADRRGYGYTF
TGTGCCAGCGCTGACCGGCGAGGCTATGGCTACACCTTC
>13|TRBV29-1|.|TRBD2|TRBJ2-1
CSVAGLAVNEQFF
TGCAGCGTCGCGGGGCTAGCGGTCAATGAGCAGTTCTTC
>17|TRBV7-8|many|TRBD2|TRBJ2-5
CASSLSGGGVFGETQYF
TGTGCCAGCAGCCTATCGGGGGGGGGAGTCTTTGGAGAGACCCAGTACTTC
>16|TRBV20-1|few|TRBD2|TRBJ2-7
CSARGHGWLAGYEQYF
TGCAGTGCTAGAGGACACGGGTGGCTAGCGGGCTACGAGCAGTACTTC
>11|TRBV12-3/TRBV12-4|many|.|TRBJ2-1
CASSFSGFQFF
TGTGCCAGCAGTTTCTCCGGGTTTCAGTTCTTC
>16|TRBV4-3|.|TRBD2|TRBJ2-3
CVSSPTFASGMGTQYF
TGCGTCAGCAGCCCCACCTTCGCTAGCGGGATGGGTACGCAGTATTTT
>14|TRBV11-3|.|.|TRBJ2-1
CASSWASTYNEQFF
TGTGCCAGCAGCTGGGCCTCTACCTACAATGAGCAGTTCTTC
>15|TRBV30|.|.|TRBJ2-7
CAWTAPRDGLYEQYF
TGTGCCTGGACTGCCCCTCGGGACGGATTATACGAGCAGTACTTC
>11|TRBV20-1|many|.|TRBJ2-2
CSASFTGELFF
TGCAGTGCTAGTTTCACCGGGGAGCTGTTTTTT
>15|TRBV6-2/TRBV6-3|few|TRBD2|TRBJ2-7
CASTEGLVVSYEQYF
TGTGCCAGCACCGAGGGACTAGTAGTATCCTACGAGCAGTACTTC
>14|TRBV29-1|many|TRBD2|TRBJ2-3
CSGEGWDPTDTQYF
TGCAGCGGGGAGGGATGGGACCCCACAGATACGCAGTATTTT
>12|TRBV20-1|many|.|TRBJ2-5
CSARGSLETQYF
TGCAGTGCTAGGGGGAGCTTGGAGACCCAGTACTTC
>16|TRBV14|.|TRBD1|TRBJ2-7
CASSPEWGQVPYEQYF
TGTGCCAGCAGCCCCGAGTGGGGACAGGTCCCCTACGAGCAGTACTTC
>14|TRBV5-1|few|TRBD1|TRBJ2-1
CASSPGQGANEQFF
TGCGCCAGCAGTCCGGGACAGGGGGCAAATGAGCAGTTCTTC
>15|TRBV29-1|.|TRBD2|TRBJ2-1
CSVMGGSPFYNEQFF
TGCAGCGTGATGGGGGGGAGCCCTTTTTACAATGAGCAGTTCTTC
>16|TRBV5-6|.|.|TRBJ2-3
CASSLVGQTSTDTQYF
TGTGCCAGCAGCTTGGTTGGACAGACAAGCACAGATACGCAGTATTTT
>15|TRBV12-3/TRBV12-4|few|.|TRBJ1-2
CASSPYGALGYGYTF
TGTGCCAGCAGTCCCTACGGGGCCCTTGGCTATGGCTACACCTTC
>16|TRBV7-2|few|TRBD2|TRBJ2-2
CASSLVSSGDTGELFF
TGTGCCAGCAGCTTAGTAAGCAGCGGGGACACCGGGGAGCTGTTTTTT
>17|TRBV12-3/TRBV12-4|many|TRBD1|TRBJ2-7
CASSLDRPGQGRYEQYF
TGTGCCAGCAGTTTAGATCGCCCGGGACAGGGTCGCTACGAGCAGTACTTC
>11|TRBV30|many|.|TRBJ2-1
CAWSGVNEQFF
TGTGCCTGGAGCGGAGTGAATGAGCAGTTCTTC
>13|TRBV29-1|many|TRBD1|TRBJ2-2
CSVGTGGTGELFF
TGCAGCGTTGGGACAGGGGGCACCGGGGAGCTGTTTTTT
>13|TRBV20-1|.|TRBD1|TRBJ2-1
CSAMDRLWNEQFF
TGCAGTGCTATGGACAGGCTTTGGAATGAGCAGTTCTTC
>19|TRBV6-5|few|TRBD2|TRBJ2-1
CASSYAPPTGGLAGYEQFF
TGTGCCAGCAGTTACGCCCCTCCGACAGGTGGGCTAGCGGGCTATGAGCAGTTCTTC
>12|TRBV3-1|.|.|TRBJ2-2
CAIAGPTGELFF
TGTGCCATCGCGGGGCCCACCGGGGAGCTGTTTTTT
>15|TRBV12-3/TRBV12-4|.|.|TRBJ2-1
CASSLARGAYNEQFF
TGTGCCAGCAGTTTAGCCAGGGGTGCCTACAATGAGCAGTTCTTC
>14|TRBV2|.|TRBD1|TRBJ1-1
CASIIRQGAPEAFF
TGTGCCAGCATTATACGACAGGGGGCCCCTGAAGCTTTCTTT
>14|TRBV7-9|few|TRBD1|TRBJ1-1
CASSLVQGRTEAFF
TGTGCCAGCAGCTTAGTACAGGGGCGGACTGAAGCTTTCTTT
>15|TRBV11-3|.|TRBD2|TRBJ2-1
CASSLTSGLNNEQFF
TGTGCCAGCAGCTTGACTAGCGGGCTCAACAATGAGCAGTTCTTC
>17|TRBV4-2|once|TRBD2|TRBJ2-1
CASSPTVMGRATNEQFF
TGTGCCAGCAGCCCCACCGTGATGGGGAGGGCCACCAATGAGCAGTTCTTC
>15|TRBV7-2|few|TRBD1|TRBJ2-7
CASSESGQGIIEQYF
TGTGCCAGCAGCGAATCAGGACAGGGTATTATCGAGCAGTACTTC
>14|TRBV15|.|TRBD2|TRBJ2-3
CATRAGGPGDTQYF
TGTGCCACCAGAGCGGGAGGGCCCGGAGATACGCAGTATTTT
>14|TRBV6-2/TRBV6-3|.|TRBD2|TRBJ2-7
CASSLSSGAHEQYF
TGTGCCAGCAGTTTATCTAGCGGGGCCCACGAGCAGTACTTC